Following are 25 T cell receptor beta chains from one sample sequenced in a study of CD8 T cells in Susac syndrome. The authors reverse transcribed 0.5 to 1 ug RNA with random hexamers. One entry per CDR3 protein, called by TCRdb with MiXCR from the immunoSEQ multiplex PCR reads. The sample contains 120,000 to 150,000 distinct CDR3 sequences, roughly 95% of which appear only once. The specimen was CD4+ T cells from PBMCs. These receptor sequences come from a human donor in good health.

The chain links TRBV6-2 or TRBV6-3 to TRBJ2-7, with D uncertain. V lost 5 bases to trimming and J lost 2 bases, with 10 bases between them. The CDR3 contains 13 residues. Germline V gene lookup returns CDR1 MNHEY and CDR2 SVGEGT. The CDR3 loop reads CASSQPFPYEQYF. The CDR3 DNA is TGTGCCAGCAGTCAACCCTTCCCCTACGAGCAGTACTTC.

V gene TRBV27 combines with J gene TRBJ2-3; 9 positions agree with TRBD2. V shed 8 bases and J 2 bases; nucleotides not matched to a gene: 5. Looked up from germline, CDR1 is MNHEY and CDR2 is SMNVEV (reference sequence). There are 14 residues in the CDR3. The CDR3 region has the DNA TGTGCCAGCTCACGACTAGCGGTCACAGATACGCAGTATTTT. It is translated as CASSRLAVTDTQYF.

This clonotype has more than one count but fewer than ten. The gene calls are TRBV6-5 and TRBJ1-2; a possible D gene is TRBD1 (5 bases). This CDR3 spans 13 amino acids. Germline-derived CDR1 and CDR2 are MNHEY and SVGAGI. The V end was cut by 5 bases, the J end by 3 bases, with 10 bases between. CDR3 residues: CASSGTGDYGYTF. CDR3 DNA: TGTGCCAGCAGTGGTACAGGAGACTATGGCTACACCTTC.

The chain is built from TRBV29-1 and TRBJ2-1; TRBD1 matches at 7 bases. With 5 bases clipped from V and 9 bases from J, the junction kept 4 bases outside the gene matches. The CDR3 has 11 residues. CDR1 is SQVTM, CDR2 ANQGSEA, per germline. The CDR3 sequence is CSVSGQSEQFF. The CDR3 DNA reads TGCAGCGTTTCGGGACAGAGTGAGCAGTTCTTC.

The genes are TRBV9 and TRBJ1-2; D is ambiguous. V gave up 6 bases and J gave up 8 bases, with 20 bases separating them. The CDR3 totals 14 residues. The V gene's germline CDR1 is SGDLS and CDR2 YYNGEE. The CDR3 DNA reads TGTGCCAGCAACAACCCGGCCAGGCCCTCGGGCTACACCTTC. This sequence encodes CASNNPARPSGYTF.

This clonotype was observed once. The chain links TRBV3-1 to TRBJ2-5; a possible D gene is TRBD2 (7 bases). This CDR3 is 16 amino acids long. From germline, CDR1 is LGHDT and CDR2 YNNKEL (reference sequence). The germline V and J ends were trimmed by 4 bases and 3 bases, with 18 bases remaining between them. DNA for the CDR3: TGTGCCAGCAGCCTCCTGGGAGGGGGGACTAAAGAGACCCAGTACTTC. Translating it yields CASSLLGGGTKETQYF.

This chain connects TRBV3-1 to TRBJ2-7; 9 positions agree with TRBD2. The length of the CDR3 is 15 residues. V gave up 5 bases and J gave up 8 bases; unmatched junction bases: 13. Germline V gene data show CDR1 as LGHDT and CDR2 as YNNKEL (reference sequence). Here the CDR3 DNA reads TGTGCCAGCAGCACCGCGGGAGGGAGGGGTTTCAAGCAGTACTTC. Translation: CASSTAGGRGFKQYF.

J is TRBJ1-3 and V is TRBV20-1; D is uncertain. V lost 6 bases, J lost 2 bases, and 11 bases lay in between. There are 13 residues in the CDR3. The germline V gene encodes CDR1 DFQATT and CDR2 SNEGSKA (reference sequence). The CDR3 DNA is TGCAGTGCCAGCAGCAGCCCTGGAAACACCATATATTTT. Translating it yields CSASSSPGNTIYF.

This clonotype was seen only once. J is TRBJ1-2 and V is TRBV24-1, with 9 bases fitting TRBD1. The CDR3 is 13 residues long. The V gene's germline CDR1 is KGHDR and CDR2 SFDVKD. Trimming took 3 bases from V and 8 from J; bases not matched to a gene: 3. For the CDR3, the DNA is TGTGCCACCAGTGATGGGACAGGGTGGGGCTACACCTTC. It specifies CATSDGTGWGYTF.

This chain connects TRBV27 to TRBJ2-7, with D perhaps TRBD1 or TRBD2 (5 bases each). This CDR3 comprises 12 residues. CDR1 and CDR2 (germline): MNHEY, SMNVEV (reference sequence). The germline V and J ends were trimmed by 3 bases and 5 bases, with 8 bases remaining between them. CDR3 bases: TGTGCCAGCAGTTTGTGGGGGAACGAGCAGTACTTC. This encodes CASSLWGNEQYF.

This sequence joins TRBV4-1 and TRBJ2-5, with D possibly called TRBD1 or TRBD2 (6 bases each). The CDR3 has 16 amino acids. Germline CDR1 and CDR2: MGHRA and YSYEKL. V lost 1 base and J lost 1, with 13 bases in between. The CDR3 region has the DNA TGCGCCAGCAGCCAAGTAGGGGGGAGAATCCAAGAGACCCAGTACTTC. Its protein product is CASSQVGGRIQETQYF.

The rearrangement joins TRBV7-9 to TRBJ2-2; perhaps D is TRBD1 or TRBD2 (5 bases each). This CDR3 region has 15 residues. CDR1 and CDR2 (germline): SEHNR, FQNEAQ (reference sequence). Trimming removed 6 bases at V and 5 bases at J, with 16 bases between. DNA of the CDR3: TGTGCCAGCAGAGGGGAAGGAGGCGGAACCGGGGAGCTGTTTTTT. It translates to CASRGEGGGTGELFF.

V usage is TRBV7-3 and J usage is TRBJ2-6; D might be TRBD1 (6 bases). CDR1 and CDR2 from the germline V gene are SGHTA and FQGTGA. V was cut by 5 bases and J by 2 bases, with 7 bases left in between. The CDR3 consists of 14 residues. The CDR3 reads CASSPGAGANVLTF. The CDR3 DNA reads TGTGCCAGCAGCCCAGGGGCTGGGGCCAACGTCCTGACTTTC.

CDR3 region: CASSLSGADTEAFF. The CDR3 DNA is TGTGCCAGCAGCTTATCAGGGGCGGACACTGAAGCTTTCTTT. The chain couples TRBV7-9 to TRBJ1-1, with D tentatively TRBD1 (6 bases). CDR3 size: 14 residues. Trimming shortened V by 2 bases and J by 3 bases, and 10 bases separated the two germline ends. Germline CDR1 is SEHNR and CDR2 is FQNEAQ (reference sequence).

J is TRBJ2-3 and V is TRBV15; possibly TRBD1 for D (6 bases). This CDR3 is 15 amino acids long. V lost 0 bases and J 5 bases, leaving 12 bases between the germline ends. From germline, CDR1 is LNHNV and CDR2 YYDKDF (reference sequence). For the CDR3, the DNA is TGTGCCACCAGCAGAGATTGGCGGACAGTAGATACGCAGTATTTT. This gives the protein CATSRDWRTVDTQYF.

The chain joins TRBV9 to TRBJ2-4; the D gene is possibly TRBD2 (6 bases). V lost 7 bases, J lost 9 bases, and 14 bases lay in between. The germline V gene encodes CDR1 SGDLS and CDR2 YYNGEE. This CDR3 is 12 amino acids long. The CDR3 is CASAGEAGIQYF. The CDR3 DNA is TGTGCCAGCGCAGGAGAAGCGGGCATTCAGTACTTC.

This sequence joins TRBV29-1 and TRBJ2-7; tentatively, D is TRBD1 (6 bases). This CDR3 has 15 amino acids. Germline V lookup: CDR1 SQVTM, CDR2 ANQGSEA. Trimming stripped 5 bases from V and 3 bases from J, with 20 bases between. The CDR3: CSVTGTPMRIYEQYF. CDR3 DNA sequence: TGCAGCGTTACCGGGACACCCATGAGGATCTACGAGCAGTACTTC.

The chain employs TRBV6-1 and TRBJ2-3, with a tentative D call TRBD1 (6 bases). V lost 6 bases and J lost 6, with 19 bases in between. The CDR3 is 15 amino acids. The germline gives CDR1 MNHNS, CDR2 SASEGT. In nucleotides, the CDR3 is TGTGCCAGCAGCAAACAGGGAACCGACACGGATACGCAGTATTTT. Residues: CASSKQGTDTDTQYF.

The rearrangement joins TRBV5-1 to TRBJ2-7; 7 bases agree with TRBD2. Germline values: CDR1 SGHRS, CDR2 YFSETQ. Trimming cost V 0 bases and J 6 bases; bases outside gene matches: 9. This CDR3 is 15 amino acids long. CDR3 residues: CASSLATSAPSEQYF. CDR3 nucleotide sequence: TGCGCCAGCAGCTTGGCCACTAGCGCTCCCAGCGAGCAGTACTTC.

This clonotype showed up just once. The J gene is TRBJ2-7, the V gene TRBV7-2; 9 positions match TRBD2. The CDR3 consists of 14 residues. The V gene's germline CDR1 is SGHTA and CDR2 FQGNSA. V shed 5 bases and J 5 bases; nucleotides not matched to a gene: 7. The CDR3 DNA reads TGTGCCAGCAGCCCAGGACTAGCGACGGACGAGCAGTACTTC. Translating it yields CASSPGLATDEQYF.

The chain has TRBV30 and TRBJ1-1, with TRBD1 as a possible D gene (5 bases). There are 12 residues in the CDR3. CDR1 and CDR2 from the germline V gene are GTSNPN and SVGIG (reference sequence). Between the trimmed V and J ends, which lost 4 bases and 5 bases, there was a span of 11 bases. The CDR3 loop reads CAWTGSRTEAFF. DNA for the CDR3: TGTGCCTGGACAGGGTCTAGGACTGAAGCTTTCTTT.

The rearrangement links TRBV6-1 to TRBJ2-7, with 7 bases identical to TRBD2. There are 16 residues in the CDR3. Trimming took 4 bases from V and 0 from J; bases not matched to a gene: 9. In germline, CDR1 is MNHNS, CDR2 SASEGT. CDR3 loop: CASSGLTSADSYEQYF. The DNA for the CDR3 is TGTGCCAGCAGTGGCCTCACTAGCGCGGACTCCTACGAGCAGTACTTC.

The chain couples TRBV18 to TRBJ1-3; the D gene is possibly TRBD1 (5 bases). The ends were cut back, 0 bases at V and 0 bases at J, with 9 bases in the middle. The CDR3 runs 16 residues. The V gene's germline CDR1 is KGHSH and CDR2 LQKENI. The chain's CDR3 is CASSPPGGFSGNTIYF. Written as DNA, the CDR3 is TGTGCCAGCTCACCACCTGGGGGTTTCTCTGGAAACACCATATATTTT. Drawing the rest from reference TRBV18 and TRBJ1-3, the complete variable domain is NAGVMQNPRHLVRRRGQEARLRCSPMKGHSHVYWYRQLPEEGLKFMVYLQKENIIDESGMPKERFSAEFPKEGPSILRIQQVVRGDSAAYFCASSPPGGFSGNTIYFGEGSWLTVV.

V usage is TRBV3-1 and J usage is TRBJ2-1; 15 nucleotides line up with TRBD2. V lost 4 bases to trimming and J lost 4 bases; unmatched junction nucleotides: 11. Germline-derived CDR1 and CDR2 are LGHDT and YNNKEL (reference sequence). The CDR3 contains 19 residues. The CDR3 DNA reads TGTGCCAGCAGCCCACCCTGGCGGACTAGCGGGAGGGTATACAATGAGCAGTTCTTC. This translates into CASSPPWRTSGRVYNEQFF.

The CDR3: CASRRTGTNYGYTF. In DNA form, the CDR3 reads TGTGCCAGCAGAAGGACAGGGACTAACTATGGCTACACCTTC. V is TRBV12-3 or TRBV12-4 and J is TRBJ1-2, with 8 bases aligning to TRBD1. The CDR3 has 14 residues. Trimming took 6 bases from V and 0 from J; bases not matched to a gene: 3.